These 11 T cell receptor beta chains came from one sample sequenced in a study of cytomegalovirus exposure and HLA in healthy donors (dated by TCRdb to 2017 to 2019). The library was generated by the immunoSEQ multiplex PCR assay. For the multiplex PCR, a mixture combining 60 forward primers for TCR Vbeta segments and 13 reverse primers for TCR Jbeta segments was used. TCRdb retrieved this table from immuneACCESS and kept in-frame rearrangements only. Not all clones are present; in checked studies, unresolved V genes account for under half, and no reason is known for the remainder. A total of roughly 40,000 clones appear in this sample, approximately 84% of them only once. The ten largest make up approximately 2.8% of the sample. The sample consisted of PBMCs. All receptors derive from a man aged 45-60 years in good health and CMV-seronegative.

J is TRBJ2-7 and V is TRBV5-1, with D tentatively TRBD2 (5 bases). The germline CDR1 and CDR2 sequences are SGHRS and YFSETQ. There are 14 residues in the CDR3. Trimming took off 4 bases at V and 1 base at J, with 12 bases between the two ends. The CDR3 reads CASSPGSTSYEQYF. The CDR3 DNA reads TGCGCCAGCAGCCCGGGATCCACTTCCTACGAGCAGTACTTC.

The chain couples TRBV6-5 to TRBJ2-7; 7 bases map to TRBD2. CDR1 MNHEY and CDR2 SVGAGI come from the germline V gene. The CDR3 runs to 14 residues. The ends lost 3 bases at V and 2 bases at J; junction bases unmatched: 4. The chain's CDR3 is CASSYRSGAYEQYF. In DNA form, the CDR3 reads TGTGCCAGCAGTTATCGGAGCGGGGCCTACGAGCAGTACTTC.

CDR3 protein: CASSLAGGRSETQYF. DNA for the CDR3: TGTGCCAGCAGCCTAGCGGGGGGGAGGTCGGAGACCCAGTACTTC. The chain employs TRBV7-3 and TRBJ2-5; 12 positions match TRBD2. J gave up 5 bases and V 5 bases, and 6 bases lay outside the gene matches. CDR1 and CDR2 (germline): SGHTA, FQGTGA. This CDR3 spans 15 amino acids.

This clone was observed a handful of times. The genes are TRBV27 and TRBJ2-1; D perhaps matches TRBD2 (6 bases). The CDR3 length is 15 residues. Looked up from germline, CDR1 is MNHEY and CDR2 is SMNVEV (reference sequence). V gave up 3 bases and J gave up 2 bases, with 11 bases separating them. As DNA, the CDR3 is TGTGCCAGCAGTTTGGAGGGAAGCGCCTACAATGAGCAGTTCTTC. It yields the protein CASSLEGSAYNEQFF.

In the case of this clone: A junction boundary mismatches the germline segment, possibly from a read error. V gene TRBV6-1 combines with J gene TRBJ1-6; 11 bases match TRBD1. The germline CDR1 and CDR2 sequences are MNHNS and SASEGT. The CDR3 contains 15 residues. Here the CDR3 reads CASSDSGQGARPPHF. For the CDR3, the DNA is TGTGCCAGCAGCGACAGCGGACAGGGGGCGCGGCCCCCCCACTTT.

J is TRBJ2-1 and V is TRBV7-6; D is perhaps TRBD1 (7 bases). The CDR3 covers 16 residues. V gave up 5 bases and J gave up 4 bases, with 18 bases separating them. Germline V gene sequence: CDR1 SGHVS, CDR2 FNYEAQ. The DNA of the CDR3 is TGTGCCAGCAGCCATTCAGTAGCAGGGGGGTACAATGAGCAGTTCTTC. Encoded protein: CASSHSVAGGYNEQFF.

This clone was seen only a few times. This chain links TRBV11-3 with TRBJ1-2, with 7 bases identical to TRBD1. Germline lookup yields CDR1 SGHNT and CDR2 YENEEA. This CDR3 has 14 residues. Trimming took 6 bases from V and 4 from J; bases not matched to a gene: 8. CDR3 nucleotide sequence: TGTGCCAGCAGGAACAGGGGTTGGGCCTATGGCTACACCTTC. Protein sequence: CASRNRGWAYGYTF. Looking up the rest from reference TRBV11-3 and TRBJ1-2 gives the full variable domain: EAGVVQSPRYKIIEKKQPVAFWCNPISGHNTLYWYLQNLGQGPELLIRYENEEAVDDSQLPKDRFSAERLKGVDSTLKIQPAELGDSAVYLCASRNRGWAYGYTFGSGTRLTVV.

The genes are TRBV9 and TRBJ1-3; tentatively, D is TRBD1 (6 bases). The CDR3 has 14 amino acids. Trimming stripped 3 bases from V and 1 base from J, with 8 bases between. Germline loops: CDR1 SGDLS, CDR2 YYNGEE. The CDR3 DNA sequence: TGTGCCAGCAGCGGAGGACAGTCTGGAAACACCATATATTTT. This translates into CASSGGQSGNTIYF.

The V call is TRBV5-1, the J call TRBJ2-1, with D hard to call. The V end was cut by 4 bases, the J end by 12 bases, with 20 bases between. Germline assignment: CDR1 SGHRS and CDR2 YFSETQ. The CDR3 runs to 14 residues. The DNA for the CDR3 is TGCGCCAGCAGCCCGTATACCGGAGACCTCGTGCAGTTCTTC. It is translated as CASSPYTGDLVQFF.

In its sample, this clone was seen once. The chain recombines TRBV29-1 with TRBJ2-7; 10 positions agree with TRBD2. This CDR3 spans 14 amino acids. V lost 5 bases to trimming and J lost 6 bases; unmatched junction nucleotides: 10. In germline, CDR1 is SQVTM, CDR2 ANQGSEA. Here the CDR3 reads CSVKSGTSEGEQYF. The DNA of the CDR3 is TGCAGCGTTAAATCCGGGACTAGCGAAGGCGAGCAGTACTTC.

J is TRBJ1-5 and V is TRBV6-6; 7 nucleotides match TRBD1. CDR3 length: 14 residues. V shed 6 bases and J 3 bases; nucleotides not matched to a gene: 5. CDR1 is MNHNY, CDR2 SVGAGI, per germline (reference sequence). The DNA of the CDR3 is TGTGCCAGCAGCACGACAGGGTACAATCAGCCCCAGCATTTT. It encodes CASSTTGYNQPQHF.